Listed here are 9 T cell receptor beta chains from one sample, sequenced in a study of blood T cells in healthy people across ages. For the second PCR, which ran for about 7 to 11 cycles, a sample-barcoded 5' primer and a J-beta primer mix were used. Each CDR3 protein is one row after TCRdb ran MiXCR on the 5' RACE reads. Found here are roughly 700,000 distinct CDR3 sequences, around a quarter of them singletons; the top ten hold more than 8%. The sample also formed part of further work on T cells of mothers and their children.

The sample taken for sequencing was blood. These receptor sequences come from a boy aged 5-17 years in good health.

This clonotype was seen a few times. This rearrangement joins TRBV3-1 to TRBJ1-2; TRBD1 aligns across 9 bases. V lost 0 bases, J lost 6 bases, and 5 bases stayed unmatched. The CDR3 is made up of 15 amino acids. Germline V gene lookup returns CDR1 LGHDT and CDR2 YNNKEL (reference sequence). As DNA, the CDR3 is TGTGCCAGCAGCCAAGACGAAACAGGGGGCGATGGCTACACCTTC. This gives the protein CASSQDETGGDGYTF.

Comments on this clonotype: A junction boundary mismatches the germline segment, possibly from a read error. The chain carries TRBV6-2 or TRBV6-3 and TRBJ1-5, with D possibly TRBD1 on 5 matching bases. Germline assignment: CDR1 MNHEY and CDR2 SVGEGT. The length of the CDR3 is 15 residues. The CDR3 protein is CASSYSRDGYQPQHF. CDR3 bases: TGTGCCAGCAGCTACTCAAGGGACGGGTATCAGCCCCAGCATTTT.

This clonotype was counted between two and nine times. The genes are TRBV9 and TRBJ2-5; D possibly corresponds to TRBD1 (5 bases). Germline CDR1 is SGDLS and CDR2 is YYNGEE. V was trimmed by 0 bases and J by 5 bases, leaving 11 bases between them. CDR3 length equals 14 residues. The CDR3 protein is CASSVDGARETQYF. CDR3 nucleotide sequence: TGTGCCAGCAGCGTAGATGGGGCGCGTGAGACCCAGTACTTC.

J is TRBJ2-7 and V is TRBV20-1, with TRBD2 as a possible D gene (6 bases). Germline CDR1 DFQATT, CDR2 SNEGSKA (reference sequence). The CDR3 is made up of 15 amino acids. V lost 1 base and J lost 0, with 13 bases in between. The CDR3 DNA reads as TGCAGTGCTAGAGGGCGGGACGGCGGCTCCTACGAGCAGTACTTC. Encoded protein: CSARGRDGGSYEQYF.

V gene TRBV7-9 combines with J gene TRBJ2-3; 7 bases fit TRBD2. This CDR3 spans 16 amino acids. The V gene end was trimmed by 1 base and the J gene end by 5 bases; junction bases not matched to a gene: 9. Germline-derived CDR1 and CDR2 are SEHNR and FQNEAQ (reference sequence). This CDR3 reads CASSLGWREMGDTQYF. In DNA form, the CDR3 reads TGTGCCAGCAGCTTAGGTTGGCGGGAGATGGGAGATACGCAGTATTTT. Using reference TRBV7-9 and TRBJ2-3 for the parts outside the CDR3, the full variable domain is DTGVSQNPRHKITKRGQNVTFRCDPISEHNRLYWYRQTLGQGPEFLTYFQNEAQLEKSRLLSDRFSAERPKGSFSTLEIQRTEQGDSAMYLCASSLGWREMGDTQYFGPGTRLTVL.

The chain couples TRBV20-1 to TRBJ1-1, with 7 bases lining up with TRBD1. The ends lost 0 bases at V and 4 bases at J; junction bases unmatched: 5. This CDR3 has 14 residues. CDR1 and CDR2 from the germline V gene are DFQATT and SNEGSKA (reference sequence). The CDR3 nucleotides are TGCAGTGCTAGAGATACGGGACAGCTCACTGAAGCTTTCTTT. It translates to CSARDTGQLTEAFF.

In its sample, this clonotype was seen a few times. The DNA for the CDR3 is TGCAGTGCTAGTATTAGGGAGTACAATGAGCAGTTCTTC. Translating gives CSASIREYNEQFF. The chain links TRBV20-1 to TRBJ2-1; perhaps TRBD2 as D (5 bases). V was pared by 3 bases and J by 4 bases, with 10 bases between. CDR3 length: 13 amino acids. Germline V gives CDR1 DFQATT, CDR2 SNEGSKA (reference sequence).

This clonotype has a handful of counts. The chain carries TRBV29-1 and TRBJ2-5, with a weak D call TRBD1 (6 bases). Germline V gene lookup returns CDR1 SQVTM and CDR2 ANQGSEA. The V end was cut by 4 bases, the J end by 7 bases, with 16 bases between. The CDR3 contains 13 residues. The CDR3 DNA reads TGCAGCGTTGTAAGACAGGCGTTAGGGACCCAGTACTTC. It yields the protein CSVVRQALGTQYF.

This clonotype was counted only a few times. The chain links TRBV29-1 to TRBJ2-5; the D is unclear. The DNA matches TRBJ2-7 better at its end, which makes the J call doubtful. Germline V CDR1 and CDR2: SQVTM, ANQGSEA. This CDR3 comprises 12 residues. The CDR3 protein is CSVGKSSYEQYF. DNA for the CDR3: TGCAGCGTGGGCAAGAGCTCCTACGAGCAGTACTTC.